This TCR beta chain is drawn from a study of read filtering for tumor transcriptome and immune sequencing. Overall study context: DNase treatment preceded whole-transcriptome library preparation. Per sample, TCR-region reads ranged about 4.05 to 10.27 million by IR-seq, roughly 85 to 1,400 by RNA-seq. Notes on the study in general: Even smaller IR-seq throughput identified most shared clonotypes.

Notes on this clonotype: What it binds is unknown. A much larger clone sits a single nucleotide away, making a read error possible.

From germline, CDR1 is SQVTM and CDR2 ANQGSEA. This CDR3 is built from 13 residues. Every patient had bone marrow sampled while the disease was active. This library used around 0.4 ug RNA and molecular barcoded adaptors spanning alpha/delta and beta/gamma chains. TCRdb reprocessed the reads with MiXCR, giving one entry per CDR3 protein. The sample includes 85,000 or so distinct CDR3 sequences, approximately 13% of them seen just once. The source is a donor at least 40 years old with multiple myeloma. What was sequenced was a population of CD138-negative cells sorted from bone marrow. The chain recombines TRBV29-1 with TRBJ1-1; no firm D call. The CDR3: CSVEGRMNTEVFF. The CDR3 coding sequence is TGCAGCGTTGAAGGTCGGATGAACACTGAAGTTTTCTTT.